This entry concerns a single TCR beta chain. The data stem from a study of shared clonotypes between healthy human individuals. In the naive CD8 group, cells lacked CD45RO and were positively selected for CCR7, so terminally differentiated effector memory CD45RA+ cells were left out. CDR1 and CDR2 from the germline V gene are SGHRS and YFSETQ. CDR3 size: 16 residues. V dropped 5 bases and J dropped 0 bases, with 16 bases sitting between them. The protocol was immunoSEQ multiplex PCR, while the TCRdb copy is restricted to in-frame clones and leaves out a portion. Seen here are hundreds of thousands of clones, 80% to 95% observed once, and the top ten hold approximately 25%.

This chain connects TRBV5-1 to TRBJ2-3, with a weak D call TRBD2 (5 bases). Material for sequencing was naive CD8+ T cells sorted from blood. The TCR comes from a young man in good health. CDR3 coding DNA: TGCGCCAGCAGTGGCCCAAGAGCGGAGAGCACAGATACGCAGTATTTT. Protein sequence: CASSGPRAESTDTQYF.